These T cell receptor beta chains were read from a single sample in a study of regulatory T cells in long-lasting Graves disease. TCRdb analysed the multiplex PCR reads with MiXCR anew, one entry per CDR3 protein. This sample has 500,000 or so distinct CDR3 sequences, with around 13% found just once. Another study also made use of these data, one on T cells in Graves' hyperthyroidism and ophthalmopathy.

Sequencing was performed on peripheral blood mononuclear cells (PBMCs), taken at new diagnosis, from a patient treated with antithyroid drugs. These TCRs come from a woman aged 50 to 65 with Graves disease. Both conserved end residues are part of each CDR3. D genes are given only for firm matches. The size field is filled for only some rows; it gives once, few, many or a size class.

v_call,j_call,d_call,clone_size,cdr3_aa,cdr3_nt
TRBV27,TRBJ1-6,-,many,CASSLYPALGSYNSPLHF,TGTGCCAGCAGTTTATATCCCGCCCTAGGCTCCTATAATTCACCCCTCCACTTT
TRBV20-1,TRBJ2-3,-,-,CSARLDADTQYF,TGCAGTGCTAGACTTGATGCAGATACGCAGTATTTT
TRBV12-3/TRBV12-4,TRBJ1-1,-,many,CASSGHVNTEAFF,TGTGCCAGCAGTGGACATGTGAACACTGAAGCTTTCTTT
TRBV2,TRBJ2-7,TRBD1,many,CASSVGDSNYEQYF,TGTGCCAGCAGTGTGGGGGACAGTAACTACGAGCAGTACTTC
TRBV29-1,TRBJ1-5,TRBD1,many,CSVGGTGADQPQHF,TGCAGCGTTGGGGGTACAGGGGCGGATCAGCCCCAGCATTTT
TRBV7-9,TRBJ1-1,-,many,CASSFDTLRAEAFF,TGTGCCAGCAGCTTCGACACACTTAGGGCTGAAGCTTTCTTT
TRBV3-1,TRBJ1-1,-,many,CASSQDRGGSWNTEAFF,TGTGCCAGCAGCCAAGATAGGGGGGGCAGTTGGAACACTGAAGCTTTCTTT
TRBV11-1,TRBJ2-5,TRBD2,-,CASSFGASGRTRVQETQYF,TGTGCCAGCAGCTTTGGCGCTAGCGGGAGGACCCGCGTCCAAGAGACCCAGTACTTC
TRBV19,TRBJ2-5,-,few,CASSMWEDEETQYF,TGTGCCAGTAGTATGTGGGAGGACGAAGAGACCCAGTACTTC
TRBV5-1,TRBJ2-5,TRBD1,-,CASRWDRQETQYF,TGCGCCAGCAGATGGGACAGACAAGAGACCCAGTACTTC
TRBV11-2,TRBJ1-2,-,few,CASSPHTRGGEDGYTF,TGTGCCAGCAGTCCCCATACTCGGGGTGGCGAGGATGGCTACACCTTC
TRBV28,TRBJ1-2,-,many,CASSILDTRKNYGYTF,TGTGCCAGCAGTATACTCGACACCCGAAAAAACTATGGCTACACCTTC
TRBV18,TRBJ2-3,-,many,CASSPYTDTQYF,TGTGCCAGCAGCCCCTACACAGATACGCAGTATTTT
TRBV6-5,TRBJ2-5,TRBD1,-,CASSSRGLGETQYF,TGTGCCAGCAGTTCCAGGGGGCTTGGTGAGACCCAGTACTTC
TRBV5-1,TRBJ2-3,-,many,CASSLGPSMQSDTQYF,TGCGCCAGCAGCTTGGGCCCCAGCATGCAGTCAGATACGCAGTATTTT
TRBV11-2,TRBJ2-5,-,many,CASQLDIGRETQYF,TGTGCCAGTCAGTTGGATATAGGGCGAGAGACCCAGTACTTC
TRBV20-1,TRBJ2-7,TRBD2,-,CSVQTSSDEQYF,TGCAGTGTCCAGACTAGCTCGGACGAGCAGTACTTC
TRBV29-1,TRBJ2-2,TRBD2,many,CSASLGGTGELFF,TGCAGCGCTAGCCTCGGGGGGACCGGGGAGCTGTTTTTT
TRBV4-1,TRBJ2-1,TRBD2,-,CASSQEGLAGGPYNEQFF,TGCGCCAGCAGCCAAGAGGGACTAGCGGGAGGGCCATACAATGAGCAGTTCTTC
TRBV6-1,TRBJ2-5,TRBD1,many,CASSRPGQGPGETQYF,TGTGCCAGCAGTCGGCCGGGACAGGGCCCAGGAGAGACCCAGTACTTC
TRBV2,TRBJ2-3,-,many,CASKWGTTGDTQYF,TGTGCCAGCAAGTGGGGTACCACTGGGGATACGCAGTATTTT
TRBV20-1,TRBJ1-5,-,many,CSARAGGASQPQHF,TGCAGTGCTAGAGCTGGGGGGGCCAGTCAGCCCCAGCATTTT
TRBV7-9,TRBJ2-3,-,-,CASSRHTDTQYF,TGTGCCAGCAGCCGCCACACAGATACGCAGTATTTT
TRBV18,TRBJ1-4,TRBD1,-,CASSPRQGETNEKLFF,TGTGCCAGCTCACCCCGACAGGGGGAGACGAATGAAAAACTGTTTTTT